This entry features one TCR beta chain sequence. Its target is not known. The sample's time point: healthy volunteer bleed at 2 weeks. Unseparated into fractions, whole blood served as the source from which total RNA was extracted. What the library attached to individual cDNA molecules were unique molecular identifiers. MiXCR, run by TCRdb on the RACE reads, gives a single entry per CDR3 protein. The data contain just over 90,000 distinct CDR3 sequences, about 8.6% of them singletons. This sample was included in a study of human T cells and chemical hapten exposure. Study background: Per-sample TCR yield variation was attributed mainly to small pooled library volume differences. Broader study findings: Counts of TCRs above 1 in 1000 frequency stayed unchanged with DPC sensitization.

V shed 1 base and J shed 0 bases, with 7 bases lying between them. Germline CDR1 is LGHNA and CDR2 is YSLEER. The CDR3 sequence is 16 residues long. Sequencing was performed on whole blood. The TCR was taken from a female donor in good health. Some clones in this sample may be carry-over from other donors' samples. The V gene is TRBV4-3, the J gene TRBJ1-6; no clear D. Here the CDR3 reads CASSQAFRSYNSPLHF. The CDR3 DNA reads as TGCGCCAGCAGCCAAGCCTTCCGCTCCTATAATTCACCCCTCCACTTT.